This TCR beta chain was found in a study of control samples from healthy donors and cancer patients. V dropped 3 bases and J dropped 0 bases, with 11 bases sitting between them. The CDR3 sequence is 15 residues long. The germline CDR1 and CDR2 sequences are LNHDA and SQIVND (reference sequence). Libraries were prepared by immunoSEQ multiplex PCR; TCRdb keeps only in-frame clonotypes and omits some of them. Among 95,000 to 150,000 clones, about 87% were seen once, and the ten largest hold approximately 3.2%. The sequencing input was blood. The clonotype originates from a man aged 35 to 55 in good health. This chain joins TRBV19 and TRBJ1-1; no clear D. CDR3 sequence: CASSIKTTLNTEAFF. CDR3 DNA sequence: TGTGCCAGTAGTATTAAGACCACGTTGAACACTGAAGCTTTCTTT.